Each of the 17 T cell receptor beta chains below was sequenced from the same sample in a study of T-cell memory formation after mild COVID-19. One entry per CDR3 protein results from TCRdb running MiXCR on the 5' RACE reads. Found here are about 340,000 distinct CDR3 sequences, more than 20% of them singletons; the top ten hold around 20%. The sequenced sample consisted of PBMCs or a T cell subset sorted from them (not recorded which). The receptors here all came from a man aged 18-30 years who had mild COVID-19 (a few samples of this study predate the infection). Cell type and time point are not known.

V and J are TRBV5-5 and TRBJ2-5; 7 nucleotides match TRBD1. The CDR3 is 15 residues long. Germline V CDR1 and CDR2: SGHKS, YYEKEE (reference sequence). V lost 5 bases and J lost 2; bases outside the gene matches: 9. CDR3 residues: CASSRGLIDQETQYF. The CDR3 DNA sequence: TGTGCCAGCAGTAGGGGGCTGATAGATCAAGAGACCCAGTACTTC.

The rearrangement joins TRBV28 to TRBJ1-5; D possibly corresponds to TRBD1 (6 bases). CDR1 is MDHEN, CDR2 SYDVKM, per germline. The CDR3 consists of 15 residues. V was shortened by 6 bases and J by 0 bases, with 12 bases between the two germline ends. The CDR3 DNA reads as TGTGCCAGCAGGTGGACAGTTTATAGCAATCAGCCCCAGCATTTT. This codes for CASRWTVYSNQPQHF.

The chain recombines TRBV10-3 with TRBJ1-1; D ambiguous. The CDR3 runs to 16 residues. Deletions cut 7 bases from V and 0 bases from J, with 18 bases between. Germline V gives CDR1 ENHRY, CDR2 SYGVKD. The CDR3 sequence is CAIIKTQTHMNTEAFF. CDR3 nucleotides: TGTGCCATCATTAAGACCCAGACCCATATGAACACTGAAGCTTTCTTT.

CDR3 bases: TGTGCCAGCAGCTTAGCCACAGGGATGAACACTGAAGCTTTCTTT. Its translation: CASSLATGMNTEAFF. The gene calls are TRBV7-9 and TRBJ1-1; possible D gene TRBD1, 6 bases. Germline V gene data show CDR1 as SEHNR and CDR2 as FQNEAQ (reference sequence). V was shortened by 0 bases and J by 0 bases, with 8 bases between the two germline ends. The CDR3 has 15 residues. Complete variable domain (other parts from reference TRBV7-9 and TRBJ1-1): DTGVSQNPRHKITKRGQNVTFRCDPISEHNRLYWYRQTLGQGPEFLTYFQNEAQLEKSRLLSDRFSAERPKGSFSTLEIQRTEQGDSAMYLCASSLATGMNTEAFFGQGTRLTVV.

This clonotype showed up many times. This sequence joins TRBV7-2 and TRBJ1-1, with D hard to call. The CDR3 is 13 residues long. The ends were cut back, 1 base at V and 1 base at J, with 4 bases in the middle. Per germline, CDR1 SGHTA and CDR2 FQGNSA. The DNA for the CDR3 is TGTGCCAGCAGCTTAGGCAGGAACACTGAAGCTTTCTTT. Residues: CASSLGRNTEAFF.

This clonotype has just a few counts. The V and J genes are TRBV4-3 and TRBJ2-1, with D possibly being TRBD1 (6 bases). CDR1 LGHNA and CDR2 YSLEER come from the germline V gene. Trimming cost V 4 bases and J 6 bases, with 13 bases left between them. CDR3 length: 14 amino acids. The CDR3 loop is CASSPTGLGNEQFF. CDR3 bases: TGCGCCAGCAGCCCGACAGGTTTGGGCAATGAGCAGTTCTTC.

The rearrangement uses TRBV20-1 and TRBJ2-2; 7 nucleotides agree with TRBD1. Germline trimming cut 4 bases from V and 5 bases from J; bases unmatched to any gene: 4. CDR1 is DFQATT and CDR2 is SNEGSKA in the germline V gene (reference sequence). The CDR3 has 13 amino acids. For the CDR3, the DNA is TGCAGTGCTATACCACAGGGGACCGGGGAGCTGTTTTTT. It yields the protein CSAIPQGTGELFF.

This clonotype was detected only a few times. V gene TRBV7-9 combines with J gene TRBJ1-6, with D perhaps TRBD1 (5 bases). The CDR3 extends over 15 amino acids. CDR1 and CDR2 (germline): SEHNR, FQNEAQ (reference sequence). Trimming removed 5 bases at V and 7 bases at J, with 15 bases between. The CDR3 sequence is CASSTRQRGNSPLHF. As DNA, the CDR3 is TGTGCCAGCAGCACCCGACAGCGGGGAAATTCACCCCTCCACTTT.

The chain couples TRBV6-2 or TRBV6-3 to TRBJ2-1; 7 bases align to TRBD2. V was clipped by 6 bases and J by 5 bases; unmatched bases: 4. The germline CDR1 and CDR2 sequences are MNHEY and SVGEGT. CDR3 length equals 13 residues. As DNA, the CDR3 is TGTGCCAGCAGAGAAGCGGGAAACAATGAGCAGTTCTTC. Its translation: CASREAGNNEQFF.

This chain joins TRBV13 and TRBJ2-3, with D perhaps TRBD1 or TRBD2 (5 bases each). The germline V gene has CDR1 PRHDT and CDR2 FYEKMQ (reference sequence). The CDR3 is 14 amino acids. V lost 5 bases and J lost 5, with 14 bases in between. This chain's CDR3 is CASSPGTAQDTQYF. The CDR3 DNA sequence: TGTGCCAGCAGCCCCGGGACCGCTCAAGATACGCAGTATTTT.

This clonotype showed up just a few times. CDR3 DNA sequence: TGCGCCAGCAGTGCGGGGGGGACCGAGACCCAGTACTTC. This encodes CASSAGGTETQYF. The J gene is TRBJ2-5, the V gene TRBV10-1; 8 bases fit TRBD2. V shed 4 bases and J 5 bases; nucleotides not matched to a gene: 3. Germline V CDR1 and CDR2: WNHNN, SYGVQD (reference sequence). The CDR3 contains 13 residues.

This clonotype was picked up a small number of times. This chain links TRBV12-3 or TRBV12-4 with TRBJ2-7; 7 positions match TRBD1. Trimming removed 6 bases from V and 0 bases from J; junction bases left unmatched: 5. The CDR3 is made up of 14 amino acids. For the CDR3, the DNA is TGTGCCAGCAGCCTTGACAGGGTCTCCTACGAGCAGTACTTC. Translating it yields CASSLDRVSYEQYF.

DNA for the CDR3: TGTGCCACCAGTGATTCACGACTAGCGGGAGGGCCAACCCAGTACTTC. This encodes CATSDSRLAGGPTQYF. The chain joins TRBV24-1 to TRBJ2-5, with 14 bases fitting TRBD2. The V and J ends lost 2 bases and 8 bases, in that order; junction bases with no gene match: 6. Germline V gene lookup returns CDR1 KGHDR and CDR2 SFDVKD. The CDR3 contains 16 residues.

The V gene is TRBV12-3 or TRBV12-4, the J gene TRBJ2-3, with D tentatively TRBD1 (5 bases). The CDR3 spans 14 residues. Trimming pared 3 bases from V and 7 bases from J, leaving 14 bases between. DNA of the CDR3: TGTGCCAGCAGTTTGGAACAGGAAAAAAATACGCAGTATTTT. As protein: CASSLEQEKNTQYF.

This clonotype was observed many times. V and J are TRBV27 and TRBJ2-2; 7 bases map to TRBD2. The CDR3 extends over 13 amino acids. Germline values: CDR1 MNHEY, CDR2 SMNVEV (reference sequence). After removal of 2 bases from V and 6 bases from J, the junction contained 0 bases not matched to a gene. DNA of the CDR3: TGTGCCAGCAGTTTACGGGGGGCCGGGGAGCTGTTTTTT. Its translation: CASSLRGAGELFF.

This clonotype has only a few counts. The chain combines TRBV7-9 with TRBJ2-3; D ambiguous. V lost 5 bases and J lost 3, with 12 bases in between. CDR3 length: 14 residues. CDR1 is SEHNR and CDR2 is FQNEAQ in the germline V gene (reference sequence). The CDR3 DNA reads TGTGCCAGCAGCCCCCGGCAAAGTACAGATACGCAGTATTTT. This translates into CASSPRQSTDTQYF. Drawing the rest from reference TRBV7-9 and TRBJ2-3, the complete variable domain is DTGVSQNPRHKITKRGQNVTFRCDPISEHNRLYWYRQTLGQGPEFLTYFQNEAQLEKSRLLSDRFSAERPKGSFSTLEIQRTEQGDSAMYLCASSPRQSTDTQYFGPGTRLTVL.

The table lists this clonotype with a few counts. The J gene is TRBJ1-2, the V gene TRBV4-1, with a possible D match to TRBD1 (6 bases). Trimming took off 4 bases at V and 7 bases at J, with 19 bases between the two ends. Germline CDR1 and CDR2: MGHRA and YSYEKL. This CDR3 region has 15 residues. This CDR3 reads CASSRPGAGAVGYTF. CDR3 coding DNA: TGCGCCAGCAGCCGTCCTGGGGCAGGGGCGGTTGGCTACACCTTC.